At least ten counts were recorded for the clone carrying this T cell receptor beta chain. Its antigen is not identified. Each CDR3 protein is one row after TCRdb ran MiXCR on the RT-PCR reads. The table includes about 500,000 distinct CDR3 sequences, 15% to 20% detected once. Germline lookup yields CDR1 SGDLS and CDR2 YYNGEE. The CDR3 contains 16 residues. With 0 bases removed from V and 0 bases from J, the gap between germline ends came to 10 bases. The record originates from a study of response to subunit inactivated influenza vaccine. Points from the study as a whole: T cells newly recruited by each seasonal influenza vaccination are few, the authors suggested.

V gene TRBV9 combines with J gene TRBJ1-3; the D is unclear. Material: CD4+ T cells sorted from PBMCs, obtained less than 30 months after vaccination. This receptor was obtained from a man between 50 and 75 years old who received an inactivated influenza vaccine. The CDR3 protein is CASSVGAGNSGNTIYF. Here the CDR3 DNA reads TGTGCCAGCAGCGTAGGAGCAGGCAACTCTGGAAACACCATATATTTT.